Presented here are 29 T cell receptor beta chains from one specimen sequenced in a study of CXCR3-negative and CXCR3-positive naive CD8 T cells (dated by TCRdb to 2018 to 2020). Study-wide conclusions, independent of this receptor: TRB CDR3s from CXCR3-positive naive cells showed higher hydrophobicity (lower Kidera factor 4), lower energy, and higher strength and volume indices than CXCR3-negative naive cells.

These TCRs are of unknown antigen specificity. The sequencer was a NextSeq 550. The Human TCR Profiling Kit (MiLaboratory) was used to make UMI-labeled 5' RACE TRB cDNA libraries. TCRdb reprocessed the reads and provides one entry for every CDR3 protein sequence; no DNA is given. The record for this sample contains about 110,000 distinct CDR3 sequences. The ten largest clones capture more than 0.3% of the sample. Sequencing input: naive CXCR3+ CD8+ T cells from blood. Sample cell subset or site, as interpreted from the label and publication: CD45RO-CCR7+CD27+CD95- naive CD8+ T cells expressing CXCR3 (TNR3+). The receptors originated from a human donor in good health. Some clones in this sample may be carry-over from other donors' samples.

The chain carries TRBV15 and TRBJ2-1. Looked up from germline, CDR1 is LNHNV and CDR2 is YYDKDF (reference sequence). The CDR3 length is 12 residues. Here the CDR3 reads CATSFSYNEQFF.

The CDR3 spells CSVVLQGSSGANVLTF. The chain recombines TRBV29-1 with TRBJ2-6; no DNA is available, so the TRBD1 call from TCRdb remains unchecked. CDR3 length: 16 amino acids. Germline-derived CDR1 and CDR2 are SQVTM and ANQGSEA.

This rearrangement joins TRBV29-1 to TRBJ2-1. CDR1 SQVTM and CDR2 ANQGSEA come from the germline V gene. This CDR3 is built from 13 residues. CDR3 sequence reads: CSPRRLHGNEQFF.

The V and J genes are TRBV12-3 or TRBV12-4 and TRBJ2-3. The CDR3 length is 13 residues. This CDR3 reads CASKVGSTDTQYF.

The CDR3: CASTHVGGHTEAFF. V usage is TRBV5-1 and J usage is TRBJ1-1; absent DNA, TCRdb's TRBD1 call cannot be checked. The CDR3 runs 14 residues. The germline V gene has CDR1 SGHRS and CDR2 YFSETQ.

The genes are TRBV4-2 and TRBJ2-7. In germline, CDR1 is LGHNA, CDR2 YNFKEQ. This CDR3 comprises 15 residues. The CDR3 sequence is CASSQDLDGSYEQYF.

The chain uses TRBV4-1 and TRBJ2-5. The length of the CDR3 is 14 residues. Germline loops: CDR1 MGHRA, CDR2 YSYEKL. The CDR3 reads CASSSHEYEETQYF.

The rearrangement uses TRBV5-1 and TRBJ2-3; TCRdb's D call, TRBD2, is unchecked because there is no DNA. This CDR3 contains 17 residues. Germline V gene sequence: CDR1 SGHRS, CDR2 YFSETQ. This CDR3 is CASSLAPSGGIEDTQYF.

V usage is TRBV2 and J usage is TRBJ1-1; as DNA is missing, the TRBD1 call by TCRdb cannot be tested. Germline V gene data show CDR1 as SNHLY and CDR2 as FYNNEI. The CDR3 covers 14 residues. This CDR3 reads CASSLGGDQTEAFF.

The chain links TRBV20-1 to TRBJ2-3; the D gene TCRdb calls, TRBD1, cannot be checked with no DNA. The V gene's germline CDR1 is DFQATT and CDR2 SNEGSKA (reference sequence). The CDR3 loop spans 14 amino acids. CDR3 residues: CSARWAASTDTQYF.

This chain connects TRBV6-4 to TRBJ2-3; TCRdb designates TRBD1, a call that cannot be tested without DNA. CDR1 is MRHNA and CDR2 is SNTAGT in the germline V gene. This CDR3 has 17 amino acids. The CDR3: CASSDARDREPGDTQYF.

The rearrangement uses TRBV7-9 and TRBJ1-4; with no DNA, the TCRdb D assignment of TRBD1 cannot be verified. This CDR3 is 19 amino acids long. Germline V gene lookup returns CDR1 SEHNR and CDR2 FQNEAQ (reference sequence). The CDR3 sequence: CASSSTGEFLYAADGKLFF.

The V call is TRBV7-3, the J call TRBJ1-3. This CDR3 comprises 13 residues. From germline, CDR1 is SGHTA and CDR2 FQGTGA. CDR3 residues: CASSSGSGNTIYF. Looking up the rest from reference TRBV7-3 and TRBJ1-3 gives the full variable domain: GAGVSQTPSNKVTEKGKYVELRCDPISGHTALYWYRQSLGQGPEFLIYFQGTGAADDSGLPNDRFFAVRPEGSVSTLKIQRTERGDSAVYLCASSSGSGNTIYFGEGSWLTVV.

The chain couples TRBV6-4 to TRBJ2-3; TCRdb proposes TRBD2, but this gene call is untestable without DNA. The CDR3 is 15 amino acids. Germline loops: CDR1 MRHNA, CDR2 SNTAGT. CDR3 region: CASSVPGGNTDTQYF.

The chain joins TRBV29-1 to TRBJ1-1; TCRdb names TRBD1, which stays unverified in the absence of DNA. Germline lookup yields CDR1 SQVTM and CDR2 ANQGSEA. CDR3 size: 15 residues. The chain's CDR3 is CSVIGTARLNTEAFF.

The rearrangement joins TRBV7-9 to TRBJ2-7. Looked up from germline, CDR1 is SEHNR and CDR2 is FQNEAQ (reference sequence). The CDR3 consists of 13 residues. The CDR3 loop reads CASSFDGTYEQYF.

The V gene is TRBV20-1, the J gene TRBJ1-2; TCRdb selects TRBD1, and the lack of DNA leaves this call unchecked. Looked up from germline, CDR1 is DFQATT and CDR2 is SNEGSKA (reference sequence). The CDR3 loop spans 14 amino acids. CDR3 region: CSVHNPRGFSGYTF.

The V and J genes are TRBV15 and TRBJ2-5; as DNA is missing, the TRBD1 call by TCRdb cannot be tested. Germline V gives CDR1 LNHNV, CDR2 YYDKDF (reference sequence). The CDR3 is made up of 15 amino acids. The CDR3 spells CATSRDTGIQETQYF.

The chain couples TRBV12-3 or TRBV12-4 to TRBJ2-1; TCRdb gives TRBD1 as the D gene, but with no DNA this cannot be confirmed. This CDR3 comprises 15 residues. Here the CDR3 reads CASTPGTGLHNEQFF.

This chain joins TRBV7-2 and TRBJ1-5; TCRdb's assignment of TRBD1 cannot be checked, as there is no DNA. In germline, CDR1 is SGHTA, CDR2 FQGNSA. The length of the CDR3 is 15 residues. CDR3 region: CASSLTGLGNQPQHF.

The rearrangement uses TRBV3-1 and TRBJ2-3; TCRdb names TRBD2, which stays unverified in the absence of DNA. This CDR3 comprises 15 residues. Germline V gene sequence: CDR1 LGHDT, CDR2 YNNKEL (reference sequence). CDR3 region: CASSGAGSPPHTQYF.

The chain links TRBV4-3 to TRBJ1-2; TCRdb's D gene call, TRBD1, goes unchecked for lack of DNA. Germline CDR1 reads LGHNA; CDR2 reads YSLEER. The CDR3 has 16 amino acids. CDR3 loop: CASSQDPQGASYGYTF.

This chain joins TRBV7-9 and TRBJ2-1; TCRdb's D gene call, TRBD1, goes unchecked for lack of DNA. The CDR3 is made up of 16 amino acids. Germline CDR1 SEHNR, CDR2 FQNEAQ (reference sequence). The CDR3 loop reads CASSPRDSSSYNEQFF.

The gene calls are TRBV29-1 and TRBJ1-4; TCRdb lists TRBD1, though no DNA is available to test this call. Looked up from germline, CDR1 is SQVTM and CDR2 is ANQGSEA. This CDR3 is 11 amino acids long. This CDR3 is CSAEREEKLFF.

The chain couples TRBV4-1 to TRBJ1-4. CDR3 length: 13 amino acids. CDR1 is MGHRA, CDR2 YSYEKL, per germline. CDR3 region: CASSQADNEKLFF.

The rearrangement uses TRBV12-3 or TRBV12-4 and TRBJ1-5. The CDR3 has 15 residues. CDR3 amino acids: CASRTQAGGNQPQHF.

The rearrangement joins TRBV6-2 or TRBV6-3 to TRBJ2-1; absent DNA, TCRdb's TRBD2 call cannot be checked. The germline V gene encodes CDR1 MNHEY and CDR2 SVGEGT. This CDR3 spans 14 amino acids. This chain's CDR3 is CASSFGTSGYEQFF.

This chain links TRBV12-3 or TRBV12-4 with TRBJ2-7; TCRdb's D gene call, TRBD1, goes unchecked for lack of DNA. This CDR3 region has 15 residues. This chain's CDR3 is CASSLSPDSSYEQYF.

The chain couples TRBV10-3 to TRBJ2-7; the TRBD2 assignment by TCRdb is unverifiable without DNA. The length of the CDR3 is 15 residues. CDR1 ENHRY and CDR2 SYGVKD come from the germline V gene. The chain's CDR3 is CAIGGLADSSYEQYF.